The 13 T cell receptor beta chains below were found in one sample sequenced in a study of T-cell reconstitution after alpha-beta-depleted transplantation in children listed by TCRdb under 2016. In light of the paper, this sample's treatment or condition label describes: allogeneic hematopoietic cell transplantation with graft depleted of TCRalphabeta T cells and CD19 B cells. Library preparation employed PCR. Sequencing instrument: Illumina HiSeq 2500. TCR library preparation used molecular barcoding, with unique molecular identifiers applied to normalize quantification of the TCRbeta repertoire. TCRdb cleaned the public reads at Q25 with fastp, built clones with MiXCR and kept in-frame beta chains. Rows are unified per CDR3 protein, each entry keeping the most common DNA and genes. The sample yields about 200,000 distinct CDR3 sequences; approximately 6.8% were counted once. The ten most abundant clones make up just over 4.5% of the sample.

The material was PBMCs, obtained before TCRalphabeta/CD19-depleted stem cell transplant. All receptors come from a girl under three years old with combined immunodeficiency, due to receive a stem cell transplant.

This clonotype was picked up many times. This chain links TRBV7-3 with TRBJ2-5; either TRBD1 or TRBD2 may fit D (7 bases each). V lost 6 bases, J lost 1 base, and 15 bases lay in between. This CDR3 has 15 residues. Germline V CDR1 and CDR2: SGHTA, FQGTGA. CDR3 DNA: TGTGCCAGCAGTCAGGGGGGGTGGCCCCAAGAGACCCAGTACTTC. Protein product: CASSQGGWPQETQYF. Variable domain in full (rest from reference TRBV7-3 and TRBJ2-5): GAGVSQTPSNKVTEKGKYVELRCDPISGHTALYWYRQSLGQGPEFLIYFQGTGAADDSGLPNDRFFAVRPEGSVSTLKIQRTERGDSAVYLCASSQGGWPQETQYFGPGTRLLVL.

The sample holds many counts of this clonotype. The chain uses TRBV12-3 or TRBV12-4 and TRBJ1-5; 7 bases fit TRBD1. This CDR3 spans 17 amino acids. With V trimmed by 5 bases and J by 5 bases, 15 bases remained unmatched. In DNA form, the CDR3 reads TGTGCCAGCAGTCCGGACAGGTTTGGGGAAGCCTATCAGCCCCAGCATTTT. Amino acid sequence: CASSPDRFGEAYQPQHF.

In this sample, this clonotype turned up many times. The chain uses TRBV28 and TRBJ2-7, with D perhaps matching TRBD1 or TRBD2 (5 bases each). The CDR3 contains 14 residues. CDR1 and CDR2 (germline): MDHEN, SYDVKM. V lost 5 bases and J lost 3, with 14 bases in between. The CDR3 DNA reads as TGTGCCAGCAGTAAAGATGGGGACCTCTACGAGCAGTACTTC. Encoded protein: CASSKDGDLYEQYF.

A note on this clonotype: Given a much more abundant clone one base away, this may be a read error. V and J are TRBV6-2 or TRBV6-3 and TRBJ2-1; D perhaps matches TRBD1 (5 bases). This CDR3 has 14 amino acids. The V and J ends lost 2 bases and 7 bases respectively, with 12 bases between them. CDR1 MNHEY and CDR2 SVGEGT come from the germline V gene. The CDR3 DNA reads TGTGCCAGCAGTTACGTCTCAGGGATGAATGAGCAGTTCTTC. It codes for CASSYVSGMNEQFF.

About this clonotype itself: With a much larger clone just one base away, this may be a read error. The V and J genes are TRBV2 and TRBJ2-7; no clear D. The CDR3 totals 13 residues. CDR1 and CDR2 from the germline V gene are SNHLY and FYNNEI. CDR3 sequence reads: CASSEAPSYEQYF. CDR3 sequence (DNA): TGTGCCAGCAGCGAAGCCCCCTCCTACGAGCAGTACTTC.

This clonotype was recorded many times. The chain joins TRBV29-1 to TRBJ2-3; D gene unclear. The germline V gene encodes CDR1 SQVTM and CDR2 ANQGSEA. V shed 0 bases and J shed 9 bases, with 7 bases lying between them. The CDR3 sequence is 11 residues long. The CDR3 loop reads CSVEEAYTQYF. The CDR3 DNA reads as TGCAGCGTTGAAGAGGCGTACACGCAGTATTTT.

Ten or more counts support this clonotype. This chain uses TRBV20-1 with TRBJ2-7; weak D call: TRBD1 (5 bases). This CDR3 region has 12 residues. Trimming took 2 bases from V and 10 from J, leaving 15 bases between them. CDR1 is DFQATT and CDR2 is SNEGSKA in the germline V gene (reference sequence). The CDR3 spells CSARTDSSSQYF. CDR3 nucleotide sequence: TGCAGTGCTAGAACCGACAGTTCAAGTCAGTACTTC.

There are many counts of this clonotype. V gene TRBV4-3 combines with J gene TRBJ2-3, with D possibly matching TRBD2 (5 bases). V was cut by 1 base and J by 5 bases, with 13 bases left in between. This CDR3 spans 15 amino acids. Germline V gives CDR1 LGHNA, CDR2 YSLEER. The CDR3 loop is CASSQGSGMGDTQYF. In DNA form, the CDR3 reads TGCGCCAGCAGCCAAGGATCGGGAATGGGAGATACGCAGTATTTT.

This clonotype occurred many times. In DNA form, the CDR3 reads TGTGCCAGCAGCCCTCTAGCGGGGGGGAATGAGCAGTTCTTC. Residues: CASSPLAGGNEQFF. The genes are TRBV6-5 and TRBJ2-1, with 12 positions matching TRBD2. From germline, CDR1 is MNHEY and CDR2 SVGAGI. V trimming: 6 bases; J trimming: 7 bases; junction bases outside the gene matches: 4. The CDR3 runs 14 residues.

This clonotype was recorded many times. The chain couples TRBV6-5 to TRBJ1-3; D uncertain. The CDR3 has 13 amino acids. Trimming pared 6 bases from V and 3 bases from J, leaving 9 bases between. Germline V gene data show CDR1 as MNHEY and CDR2 as SVGAGI. The CDR3 here is CASRIPGGNTIYF. CDR3 in DNA: TGTGCCAGCAGGATTCCGGGTGGAAACACCATATATTTT.

This clonotype came up many times. V usage is TRBV7-9 and J usage is TRBJ2-3; 7 bases line up with TRBD2. V shed 7 bases, J shed 2 bases, and the junction held 9 bases outside the gene matches. CDR3 length equals 15 residues. Germline-derived CDR1 and CDR2 are SEHNR and FQNEAQ (reference sequence). The CDR3 spells CASNGGSGPTDTQYF. As DNA, the CDR3 is TGTGCCAGCAACGGGGGGAGCGGACCCACAGATACGCAGTATTTT.

On this clonotype: A clone one base away is much larger, so this may be a read error. This sequence joins TRBV12-3 or TRBV12-4 and TRBJ2-1; the match to TRBD2 covers 10 bases. The CDR3 sequence is 14 residues long. In DNA form, the CDR3 reads TGTACCAGCAGTCCCAGCGGGAGGGCCAATGAGCAGTTCTTC. It specifies CTSSPSGRANEQFF.

A few counts support this clonotype. The chain couples TRBV6-5 to TRBJ2-7; 7 positions match TRBD2. In germline, CDR1 is MNHEY, CDR2 SVGAGI. There are 14 residues in the CDR3. V gave up 2 bases and J gave up 6 bases; unmatched junction bases: 7. The CDR3 DNA reads TGTGCCAGCAGTTACGGCGCGGGAGATAGCGAGCAGTACTTC. Amino acid sequence: CASSYGAGDSEQYF.